This T cell receptor beta chain was sequenced for a study of response to subunit inactivated influenza vaccine. Study findings and constraints: The authors proposed limited new T cell recruitment per seasonal influenza vaccination.

MiXCR was run by TCRdb on the RT-PCR reads, yielding one entry per CDR3 protein. The data contain more than 150,000 distinct CDR3 sequences, roughly 8.7% of them singletons. A word on this clonotype: What it binds is unknown.

Looked up from germline, CDR1 is SEHNR and CDR2 is FQNEAQ (reference sequence). This CDR3 has 15 amino acids. The V end was cut by 5 bases, the J end by 1 base, with 13 bases between. This TCR derives from a man over 45 who received an inactivated influenza vaccine. Specimen: non-naive T cells sorted from PBMCs, collected on the day of vaccination. The rearrangement uses TRBV7-9 and TRBJ2-3; possibly TRBD1 for D (6 bases). This CDR3 reads CASSLSRTGTDTQYF. As DNA, the CDR3 is TGTGCCAGCAGCCTTAGCAGGACAGGCACAGATACGCAGTATTTT.